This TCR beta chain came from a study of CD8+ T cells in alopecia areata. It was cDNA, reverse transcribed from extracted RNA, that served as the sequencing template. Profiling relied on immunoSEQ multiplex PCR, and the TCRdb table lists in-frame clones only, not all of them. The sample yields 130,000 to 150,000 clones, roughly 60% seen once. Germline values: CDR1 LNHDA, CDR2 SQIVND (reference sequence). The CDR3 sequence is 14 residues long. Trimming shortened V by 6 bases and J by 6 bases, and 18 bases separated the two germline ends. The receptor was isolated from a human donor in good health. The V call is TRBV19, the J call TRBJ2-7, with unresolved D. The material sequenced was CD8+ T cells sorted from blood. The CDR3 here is CASSAALLGREQYF. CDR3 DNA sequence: TGTGCCAGTAGCGCCGCCCTCCTAGGCCGCGAGCAGTACTTC.